One T cell receptor (beta chain) is described in this entry. Under the authors' procedure: Cell counts per sample came from amplifying reference gene primers. Produced via immunoSEQ multiplex PCR; TCRdb's table is partial and in-frame only. The V and J calls and clone size are taken from that table; D and trimming were inferred from the DNA. The table includes 65,000 to 90,000 clones, approximately 92% detected once. These data come from a study of blood T cell repertoires in COVID-19. Study background: Collection of acute and convalescent COVID-19 samples took place in the United States, Italy and Spain. From T cells, B-cell-depleted T cells, or PBMCs came the material, which was cDNA or gDNA.

Trimming left V 6 bases short and J 0 bases short, with 12 bases between. The V gene's germline CDR1 is SGHTA and CDR2 FQGNSA. This CDR3 region has 15 residues. The chain carries TRBV7-2 and TRBJ1-3; no definite D call. The clonotype originates from a human donor in a cohort sampled during active COVID-19. Specimen: peripheral blood. In nucleotides, the CDR3 is TGTGCCAGCAGGGAGGGTAGTTACTCTGGAAACACCATATATTTT. Protein product: CASREGSYSGNTIYF. The full variable domain, with the rest looked up from reference TRBV7-2 and TRBJ1-3, is GAGVSQSPSNKVTEKGKDVELRCDPISGHTALYWYRQSLGQGLEFLIYFQGNSAPDKSGLPSDRFSAERTGGSVSTLTIQRTQQEDSAVYLCASREGSYSGNTIYFGEGSWLTVV.